The 24 T cell receptor beta chains in this list originate from one sample, sequenced in a study of blood T cells in healthy people across ages. A second PCR of roughly 7 to 11 cycles used a sample-barcoded 5' primer and a J-beta primer mix. Via MiXCR, TCRdb re-called the 5' RACE reads, giving one row per CDR3 protein. The sample lists 1.5 million to 2 million distinct CDR3 sequences, roughly 52% occurring once. Source material: blood. Every receptor here comes from a woman aged 40 to 50 in good health.

This clonotype turned up a few times. This chain uses TRBV28 with TRBJ2-1, with 7 nucleotides matching TRBD2. Germline CDR1 is MDHEN and CDR2 is SYDVKM. V lost 3 bases and J lost 2; bases outside the gene matches: 10. The CDR3 contains 17 residues. The CDR3 nucleotides are TGTGCCAGCAGTTTCTCCGGGGAGGGACCCCCCTACAATGAGCAGTTCTTC. It encodes CASSFSGEGPPYNEQFF.

The table lists this clonotype with a few counts. The chain has TRBV12-3 or TRBV12-4 and TRBJ2-7; D is possibly TRBD1 or TRBD2 (5 bases each). V was clipped by 3 bases and J by 7 bases, with 13 bases between them. The CDR3 is 13 residues long. CDR3 loop: CASSFAGSGEQYF. In DNA, the CDR3 is TGTGCCAGCAGTTTCGCAGGGTCGGGGGAGCAGTACTTC.

The sample holds a few counts of this clonotype. V gene TRBV13 combines with J gene TRBJ2-7, with 11 bases aligning to TRBD2. Trimming at V came to 0 bases and at J to 3 bases, leaving 4 bases not matched to a gene. Germline V gene sequence: CDR1 PRHDT, CDR2 FYEKMQ (reference sequence). The CDR3 runs 16 residues. CDR3 DNA: TGTGCCAGCAGCTTAGGCCGACTAGCGGGGAGCTACGAGCAGTACTTC. Its protein product is CASSLGRLAGSYEQYF. The whole variable domain, filled in from reference TRBV13 and TRBJ2-7, reads AAGVIQSPRHLIKEKRETATLKCYPIPRHDTVYWYQQGPGQDPQFLISFYEKMQSDKGSIPDRFSAQQFSDYHSELNMSSLELGDSALYFCASSLGRLAGSYEQYFGPGTRLTVT.

The chain employs TRBV10-1 and TRBJ2-3; D uncertain. Trimming pared 2 bases from V and 7 bases from J, leaving 4 bases between. Germline V gene lookup returns CDR1 WNHNN and CDR2 SYGVQD (reference sequence). CDR3 length equals 11 residues. The DNA for the CDR3 is TGCGCCAGCAGTGAGAAGTATACGCAGTATTTT. The encoded protein is CASSEKYTQYF.

Points on this clonotype: A junction end diverges from the germline sequence, so it may reflect a read error. The V gene is TRBV6-5, the J gene TRBJ1-5; D is undetermined. Germline CDR1 is MNHEY and CDR2 is SVGAGI. The CDR3 is made up of 14 amino acids. The CDR3 DNA follows: TGTGCCAGCAGTGACTCGGCGGGAAATCAGCCCCAGCATTTT. Its translation: CASSDSAGNQPQHF.

The DNA of the CDR3 is TGCGCCAGCAGTGAGTCGACAGGGGGCGGAAATTCACCCCTCCACTTT. The encoded protein is CASSESTGGGNSPLHF. The chain is built from TRBV10-1 and TRBJ1-6, with TRBD1 matching 10 bases. The CDR3 totals 16 residues. V lost 0 bases, J lost 7 bases, and 3 bases stayed unmatched. Germline values: CDR1 WNHNN, CDR2 SYGVQD (reference sequence).

V usage is TRBV24-1 and J usage is TRBJ2-5, with 7 bases lining up with TRBD2. This CDR3 is built from 13 residues. The germline gives CDR1 KGHDR, CDR2 SFDVKD. V was pared by 4 bases and J by 4 bases, with 2 bases of the junction left unmatched. CDR3 region: CATSEPGGETQYF. In DNA form, the CDR3 reads TGTGCCACCAGTGAACCGGGGGGAGAGACCCAGTACTTC.

This chain joins TRBV28 and TRBJ1-5; 7 bases are shared with TRBD1. This CDR3 comprises 13 residues. Germline assignment: CDR1 MDHEN and CDR2 SYDVKM. Trimming at V came to 5 bases and at J to 7 bases, leaving 5 bases not matched to a gene. The CDR3 DNA reads TGTGCCAGCAGTGTCGACAGGGTACAGCCCCAGCATTTT. The encoded protein is CASSVDRVQPQHF. The variable domain in full, with the rest retrieved from reference TRBV28 and TRBJ1-5, is DVKVTQSSRYLVKRTGEKVFLECVQDMDHENMFWYRQDPGLGLRLIYFSYDVKMKEKGDIPEGYSVSREKKERFSLILESASTNQTSMYLCASSVDRVQPQHFGDGTRLSIL.

The chain recombines TRBV27 with TRBJ1-2; D might be TRBD1 (6 bases). CDR1 is MNHEY, CDR2 SMNVEV, per germline (reference sequence). Trimming stripped 8 bases from V and 4 bases from J, with 11 bases between. The CDR3 consists of 12 residues. DNA for the CDR3: TGTGCCAGCGGAACAGGGCCCTATGGCTACACCTTC. Its translation: CASGTGPYGYTF.

The V and J genes are TRBV27 and TRBJ2-1; D is perhaps TRBD1 or TRBD2 (5 bases each). The CDR3 spans 12 residues. Germline loops: CDR1 MNHEY, CDR2 SMNVEV (reference sequence). Trimming removed 6 bases at V and 12 bases at J, with 15 bases between. Here the CDR3 reads CASRTGTVGQFF. In DNA form, the CDR3 reads TGTGCCAGCAGGACCGGGACCGTAGGGCAGTTCTTC.

The chain is built from TRBV7-2 and TRBJ1-2, with a tentative D call TRBD1 (6 bases). This CDR3 comprises 13 residues. The germline V and J ends were trimmed by 5 bases and 7 bases, with 14 bases remaining between them. Germline V gene sequence: CDR1 SGHTA, CDR2 FQGNSA. The CDR3 DNA reads TGTGCCAGCAGCCCCGCCGGGACATCTGGCTACACCTTC. Amino acids: CASSPAGTSGYTF.

V is TRBV20-1 and J is TRBJ2-3; the match to TRBD2 covers 8 bases. After removal of 3 bases from V and 1 base from J, the junction contained 9 bases not matched to a gene. The CDR3 length is 16 residues. Germline CDR1 and CDR2: DFQATT and SNEGSKA (reference sequence). The CDR3 loop is CSASGAGGTRTDTQYF. Written as DNA, the CDR3 is TGCAGTGCTAGCGGCGCGGGGGGCACACGCACAGATACGCAGTATTTT.

This clonotype was counted only a few times. The chain uses TRBV6-2 or TRBV6-3 and TRBJ2-7, with D perhaps assigned TRBD1 or TRBD2 (6 bases each). Germline lookup yields CDR1 MNHEY and CDR2 SVGEGT. This CDR3 contains 15 residues. V was pared by 5 bases and J by 3 bases, with 17 bases between. The CDR3 region has the DNA TGTGCCAGCAGTAAAGGGGGAGGTCGAGGCTACGAGCAGTACTTC. It codes for CASSKGGGRGYEQYF.

In this sample, this clonotype turned up once. The chain links TRBV29-1 to TRBJ2-2; D ambiguous. V lost 3 bases and J lost 4, with 12 bases in between. The CDR3 has 14 amino acids. CDR1 SQVTM and CDR2 ANQGSEA come from the germline V gene. CDR3 residues: CSVEADTLTGELFF. CDR3 bases: TGCAGCGTTGAGGCCGATACTCTCACCGGGGAGCTGTTTTTT.

The V gene is TRBV6-5, the J gene TRBJ2-7, with 7 bases fitting TRBD2. From germline, CDR1 is MNHEY and CDR2 SVGAGI. The ends lost 2 bases at V and 3 bases at J; junction bases unmatched: 4. There are 14 residues in the CDR3. The CDR3 here is CASSYRRGSYEQYF. Written as DNA, the CDR3 is TGTGCCAGCAGTTACAGGCGGGGGAGCTACGAGCAGTACTTC.

The chain recombines TRBV6-4 with TRBJ1-2, with D tentatively TRBD1 (5 bases). The V end lost 3 bases, the J end lost 0 bases, and 8 bases lay between the germline ends. The CDR3 extends over 14 amino acids. Germline V gene sequence: CDR1 MRHNA, CDR2 SNTAGT. The CDR3 DNA sequence: TGTGCCAGCAGTGAAGGACACCCTAACTATGGCTACACCTTC. Protein product: CASSEGHPNYGYTF.

This chain links TRBV11-2 with TRBJ1-2; 10 bases are shared with TRBD1. CDR1 SGHAT and CDR2 FQNNGV come from the germline V gene. CDR3 size: 16 residues. Unmatched junction bases numbered 11, after V lost 7 bases and J lost 3 bases. CDR3 bases: TGTGCCAGCAAAGGGGACAGGGGAGTCACTTACTATGGCTACACCTTC. It specifies CASKGDRGVTYYGYTF. The whole variable domain, remainder taken from reference TRBV11-2 and TRBJ1-2, is EAGVAQSPRYKIIEKRQSVAFWCNPISGHATLYWYQQILGQGPKLLIQFQNNGVVDDSQLPKDRFSAERLKGVDSTLKIQPAKLEDSAVYLCASKGDRGVTYYGYTFGSGTRLTVV.

The genes are TRBV11-2 and TRBJ2-1; D may correspond to TRBD1 or TRBD2 (5 bases each). V gave up 1 base and J gave up 13 bases, with 17 bases separating them. This CDR3 region has 14 residues. Germline values: CDR1 SGHAT, CDR2 FQNNGV. CDR3 loop: CASSLGLGEETQFF. Here the CDR3 DNA reads TGTGCCAGCAGCTTAGGTCTGGGGGAAGAGACCCAGTTCTTC. The variable domain in full, completed from reference TRBV11-2 and TRBJ2-1, reads EAGVAQSPRYKIIEKRQSVAFWCNPISGHATLYWYQQILGQGPKLLIQFQNNGVVDDSQLPKDRFSAERLKGVDSTLKIQPAKLEDSAVYLCASSLGLGEETQFFGPGTRLTVL.

This clonotype was observed once. This chain uses TRBV6-6 with TRBJ2-7; 9 nucleotides match TRBD2. The V gene's germline CDR1 is MNHNY and CDR2 SVGAGI (reference sequence). V lost 5 bases and J lost 2; bases outside the gene matches: 7. The length of the CDR3 is 15 residues. Written as DNA, the CDR3 is TGTGCCAGCAGTCCACGACTAGCGGAACCCTACGAGCAGTACTTC. Residues: CASSPRLAEPYEQYF.

This chain links TRBV28 with TRBJ1-2, with a tentative D call TRBD1 (5 bases). The ends were cut back, 8 bases at V and 5 bases at J, with 18 bases in the middle. CDR3 size: 14 residues. The germline V gene has CDR1 MDHEN and CDR2 SYDVKM. CDR3 DNA sequence: TGTGCCAGCGGAGCATCCTACGGGGGGTATGGCTACACCTTC. Protein sequence: CASGASYGGYGYTF.

The chain employs TRBV29-1 and TRBJ1-1, with D maybe TRBD1 (5 bases). Germline CDR1 and CDR2: SQVTM and ANQGSEA. Deletions cut 4 bases from V and 8 bases from J, with 11 bases between. The CDR3 is 11 residues long. The CDR3: CSVVGDPEAFF. The CDR3 region has the DNA TGCAGCGTTGTCGGGGACCCCGAAGCTTTCTTT.

As for this clonotype: One end of the junction does not line up with germline, which may come from a read error. This rearrangement joins TRBV20-1 to TRBJ2-3; D remains ambiguous. Germline assignment: CDR1 DFQATT and CDR2 SNEGSKA (reference sequence). This CDR3 is built from 14 residues. As DNA, the CDR3 is TGCAGTGCTAGGTCGGAGTCCCGAGCAGATGCGCAGTATTTT. It is translated as CSARSESRADAQYF.

A note on this clonotype: At one end, the junction sequence differs from germline, possibly due to a read error. This chain connects TRBV7-7 to TRBJ2-1; 12 bases fit TRBD2. The CDR3 covers 16 residues. Germline loops: CDR1 SSHAT, CDR2 FNYEAQ (reference sequence). This chain's CDR3 is CASSPTGLAGHNEQFF. In nucleotides, the CDR3 is TGTGCTAGCAGCCCTACGGGACTAGCGGGCCACAATGAGCAGTTCTTC. Together with reference TRBV7-7 and TRBJ2-1, the CDR3 gives the full variable domain: GAGVSQSPRYKVTKRGQDVTLRCDPISSHATLYWYQQALGQGPEFLTYFNYEAQPDKSGLPSDRFSAERPEGSISTLTIQRTEQRDSAMYRCASSPTGLAGHNEQFFGPGTRLTVL.

The chain joins TRBV7-3 to TRBJ2-3, with D perhaps TRBD1 or TRBD2 (5 bases each). Trimming took off 8 bases at V and 5 bases at J, with 17 bases between the two ends. Germline CDR1 SGHTA, CDR2 FQGTGA. This CDR3 contains 14 residues. CDR3 nucleotide sequence: TGTGCCAGCGGATCATTGGGACCTAGAGATACGCAGTATTTT. This translates into CASGSLGPRDTQYF.